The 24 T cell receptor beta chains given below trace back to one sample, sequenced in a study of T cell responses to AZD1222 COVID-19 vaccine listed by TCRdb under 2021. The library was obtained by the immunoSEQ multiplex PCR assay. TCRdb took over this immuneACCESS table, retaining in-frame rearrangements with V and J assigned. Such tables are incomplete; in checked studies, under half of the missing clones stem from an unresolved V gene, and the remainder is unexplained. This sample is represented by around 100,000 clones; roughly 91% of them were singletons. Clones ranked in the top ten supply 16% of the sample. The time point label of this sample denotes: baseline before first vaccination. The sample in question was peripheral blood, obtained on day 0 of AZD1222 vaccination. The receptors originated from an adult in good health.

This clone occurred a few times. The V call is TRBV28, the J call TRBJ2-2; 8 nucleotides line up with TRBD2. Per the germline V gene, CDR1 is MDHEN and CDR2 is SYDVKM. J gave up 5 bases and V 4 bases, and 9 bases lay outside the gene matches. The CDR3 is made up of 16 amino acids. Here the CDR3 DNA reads TGTGCCAGCAGTTCAATAGCGGGACGGGATACCGGGGAGCTGTTTTTT. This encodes CASSSIAGRDTGELFF.

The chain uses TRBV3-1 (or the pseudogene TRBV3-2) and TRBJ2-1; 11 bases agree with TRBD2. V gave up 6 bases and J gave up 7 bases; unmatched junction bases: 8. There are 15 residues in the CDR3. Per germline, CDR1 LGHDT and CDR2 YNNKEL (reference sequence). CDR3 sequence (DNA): TGTGCCAGCAGTCCGCTAGCGGGGGGACCGAATGAGCAGTTCTTC. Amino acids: CASSPLAGGPNEQFF.

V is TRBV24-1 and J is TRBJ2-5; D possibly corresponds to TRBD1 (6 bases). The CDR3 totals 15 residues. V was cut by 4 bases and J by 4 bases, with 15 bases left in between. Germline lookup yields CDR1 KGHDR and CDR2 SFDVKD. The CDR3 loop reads CATSDNTGLGETQYF. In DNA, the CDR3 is TGTGCCACCAGTGACAACACAGGGTTGGGAGAGACCCAGTACTTC.

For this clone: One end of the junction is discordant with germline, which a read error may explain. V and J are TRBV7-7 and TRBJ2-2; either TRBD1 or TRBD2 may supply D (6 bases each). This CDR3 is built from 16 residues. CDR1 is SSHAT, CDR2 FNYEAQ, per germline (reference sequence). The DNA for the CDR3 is TGTGCTAGCAGCCCGACTAGTTTTACAGGGACCGGGGAGCTGTTTTTT. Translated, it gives CASSPTSFTGTGELFF.

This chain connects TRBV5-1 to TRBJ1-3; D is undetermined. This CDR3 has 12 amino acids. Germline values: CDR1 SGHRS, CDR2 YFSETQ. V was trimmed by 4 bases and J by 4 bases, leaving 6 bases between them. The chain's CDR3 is CASSVQGNTIYF. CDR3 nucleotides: TGCGCCAGCAGCGTGCAGGGAAACACCATATATTTT.

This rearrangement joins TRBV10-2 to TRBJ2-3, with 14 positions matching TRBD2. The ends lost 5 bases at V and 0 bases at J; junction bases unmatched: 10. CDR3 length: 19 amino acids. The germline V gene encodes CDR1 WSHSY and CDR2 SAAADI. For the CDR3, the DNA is TGCGCCAGCAGTCCCGGACTAGCGGGGGGACCTCCTAGCACAGATACGCAGTATTTT. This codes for CASSPGLAGGPPSTDTQYF.

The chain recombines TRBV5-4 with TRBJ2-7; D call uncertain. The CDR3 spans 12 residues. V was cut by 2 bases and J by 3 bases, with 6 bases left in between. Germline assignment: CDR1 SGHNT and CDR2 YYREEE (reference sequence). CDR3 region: CASSLQSYEQYF. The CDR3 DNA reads TGTGCCAGCAGCTTACAGAGCTACGAGCAGTACTTC.

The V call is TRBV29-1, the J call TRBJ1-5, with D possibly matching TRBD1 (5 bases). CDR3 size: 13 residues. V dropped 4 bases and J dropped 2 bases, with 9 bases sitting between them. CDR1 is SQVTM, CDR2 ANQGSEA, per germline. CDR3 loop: CSVGGEGNQPQHF. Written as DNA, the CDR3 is TGCAGCGTTGGGGGGGAGGGCAATCAGCCCCAGCATTTT.

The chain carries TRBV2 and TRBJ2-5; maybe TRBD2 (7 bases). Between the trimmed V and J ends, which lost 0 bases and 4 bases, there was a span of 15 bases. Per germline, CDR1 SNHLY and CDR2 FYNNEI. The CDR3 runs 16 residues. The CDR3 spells CASSEAEAAGAETQYF. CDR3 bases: TGTGCCAGCAGTGAAGCGGAGGCCGCGGGGGCAGAGACCCAGTACTTC.

The chain's CDR3 is CASRRTGTTTEAFF. The CDR3 DNA reads as TGTGCCAGCAGAAGAACAGGGACGACGACGGAAGCTTTCTTT. This chain uses TRBV2 with TRBJ1-1; TRBD1 is a possible D gene (6 bases). The germline gives CDR1 SNHLY, CDR2 FYNNEI. V lost 6 bases to trimming and J lost 8 bases, with 19 bases between them. CDR3 length equals 14 residues. Using reference TRBV2 and TRBJ1-1 for the parts outside the CDR3, the full variable domain is EPEVTQTPSHQVTQMGQEVILRCVPISNHLYFYWYRQILGQKVEFLVSFYNNEISEKSEIFDDQFSVERPDGSNFTLKIRSTKLEDSAMYFCASRRTGTTTEAFFGQGTRLTVV.

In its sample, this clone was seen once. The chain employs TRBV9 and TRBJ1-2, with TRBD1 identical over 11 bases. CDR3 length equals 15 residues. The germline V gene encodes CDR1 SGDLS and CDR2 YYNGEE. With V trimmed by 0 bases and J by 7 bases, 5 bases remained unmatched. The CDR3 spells CASSVGGQGDGGYTF. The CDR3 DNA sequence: TGTGCCAGCAGCGTAGGGGGACAGGGGGATGGTGGCTACACCTTC.

The CDR3 here is CASSSAGGDNQPQHF. The CDR3 DNA sequence: TGCGCCAGCAGCTCAGCCGGGGGGGACAATCAGCCCCAGCATTTT. The genes are TRBV5-1 and TRBJ1-5; a weak D match, TRBD1 (5 bases). Germline CDR1 is SGHRS and CDR2 is YFSETQ. V was pared by 3 bases and J by 3 bases, with 13 bases between. CDR3 length equals 15 residues.

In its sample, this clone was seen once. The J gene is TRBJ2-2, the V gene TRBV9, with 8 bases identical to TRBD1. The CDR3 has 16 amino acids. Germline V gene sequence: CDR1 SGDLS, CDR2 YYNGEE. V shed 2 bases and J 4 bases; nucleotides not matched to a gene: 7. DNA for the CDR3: TGTGCCAGCAGCGTCGGGACAGGTCCTTTCACCGGGGAGCTGTTTTTT. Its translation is CASSVGTGPFTGELFF. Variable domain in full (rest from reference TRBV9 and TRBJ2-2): DSGVTQTPKHLITATGQRVTLRCSPRSGDLSVYWYQQSLDQGLQFLIQYYNGEERAKGNILERFSAQQFPDLHSELNLSSLELGDSALYFCASSVGTGPFTGELFFGEGSRLTVL.

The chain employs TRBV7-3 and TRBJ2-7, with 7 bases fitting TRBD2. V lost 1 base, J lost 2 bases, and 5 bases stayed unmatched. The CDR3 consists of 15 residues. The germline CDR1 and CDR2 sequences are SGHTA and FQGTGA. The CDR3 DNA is TGTGCCAGCAGCTTAATAGCTAGCGGAACCTACGAGCAGTACTTC. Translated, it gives CASSLIASGTYEQYF.

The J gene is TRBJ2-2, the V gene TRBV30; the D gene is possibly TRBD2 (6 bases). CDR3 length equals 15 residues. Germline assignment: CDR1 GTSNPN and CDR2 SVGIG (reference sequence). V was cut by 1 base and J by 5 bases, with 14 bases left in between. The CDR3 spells CAWSATLARTGELFF. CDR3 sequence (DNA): TGTGCCTGGAGTGCCACCCTAGCGAGGACCGGGGAGCTGTTTTTT.

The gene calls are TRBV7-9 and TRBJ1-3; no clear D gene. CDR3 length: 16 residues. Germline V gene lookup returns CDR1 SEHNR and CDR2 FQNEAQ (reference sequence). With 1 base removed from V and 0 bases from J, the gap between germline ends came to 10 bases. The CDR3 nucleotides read TGTGCCAGCAGCTTAGTAGAGGGTCGCTCTGGAAACACCATATATTTT. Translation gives CASSLVEGRSGNTIYF.

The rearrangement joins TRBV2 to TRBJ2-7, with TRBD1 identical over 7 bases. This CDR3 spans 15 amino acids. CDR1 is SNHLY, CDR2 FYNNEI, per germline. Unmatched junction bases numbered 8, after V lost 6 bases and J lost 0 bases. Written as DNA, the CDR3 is TGTGCCAGCAGCCGGGACAGACGGTACTCCTACGAGCAGTACTTC. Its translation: CASSRDRRYSYEQYF.

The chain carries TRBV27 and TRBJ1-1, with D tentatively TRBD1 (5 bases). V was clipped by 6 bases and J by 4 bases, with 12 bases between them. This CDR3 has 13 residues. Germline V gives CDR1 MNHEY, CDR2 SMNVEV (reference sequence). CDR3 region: CASSSDRPTEAFF. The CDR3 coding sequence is TGTGCCAGCAGCTCAGACAGACCCACTGAAGCTTTCTTT.

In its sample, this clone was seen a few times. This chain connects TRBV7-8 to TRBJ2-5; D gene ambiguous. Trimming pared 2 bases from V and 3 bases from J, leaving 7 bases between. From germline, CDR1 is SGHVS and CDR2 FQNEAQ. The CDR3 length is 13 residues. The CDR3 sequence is CASSLRGEETQYF. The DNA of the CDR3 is TGTGCCAGCAGCTTAAGAGGAGAAGAGACCCAGTACTTC.

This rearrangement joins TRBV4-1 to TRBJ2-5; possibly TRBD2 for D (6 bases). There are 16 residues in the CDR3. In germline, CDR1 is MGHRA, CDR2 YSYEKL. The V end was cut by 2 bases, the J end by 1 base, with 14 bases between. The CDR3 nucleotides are TGCGCCAGCAGCCAACCCGGGGGAGGAGTCCAAGAGACCCAGTACTTC. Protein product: CASSQPGGGVQETQYF.

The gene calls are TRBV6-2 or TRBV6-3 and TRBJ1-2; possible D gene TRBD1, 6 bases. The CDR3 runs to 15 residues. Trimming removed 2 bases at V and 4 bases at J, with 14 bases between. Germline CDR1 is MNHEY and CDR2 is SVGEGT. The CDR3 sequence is CASSYARTDSYGYTF. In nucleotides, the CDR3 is TGTGCCAGCAGTTACGCGAGGACAGATTCCTATGGCTACACCTTC.

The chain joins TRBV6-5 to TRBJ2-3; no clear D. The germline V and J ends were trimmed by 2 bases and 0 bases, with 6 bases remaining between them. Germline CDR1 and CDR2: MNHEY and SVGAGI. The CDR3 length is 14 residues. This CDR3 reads CASSYMTSTDTQYF. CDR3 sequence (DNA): TGTGCCAGCAGTTACATGACTAGCACAGATACGCAGTATTTT.

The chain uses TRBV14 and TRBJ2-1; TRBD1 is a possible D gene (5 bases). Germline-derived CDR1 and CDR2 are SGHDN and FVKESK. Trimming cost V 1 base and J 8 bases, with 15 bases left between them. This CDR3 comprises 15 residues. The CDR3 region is CASSQAGAPPHEQFF. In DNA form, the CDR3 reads TGTGCCAGCAGCCAAGCTGGGGCACCACCACATGAGCAGTTCTTC.

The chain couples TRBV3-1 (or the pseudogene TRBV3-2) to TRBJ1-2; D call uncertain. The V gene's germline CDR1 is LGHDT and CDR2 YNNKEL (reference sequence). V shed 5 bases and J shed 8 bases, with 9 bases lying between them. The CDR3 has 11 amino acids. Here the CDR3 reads CASSGTRGYTF. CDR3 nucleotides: TGTGCCAGCAGCGGCACTAGGGGCTACACCTTC.